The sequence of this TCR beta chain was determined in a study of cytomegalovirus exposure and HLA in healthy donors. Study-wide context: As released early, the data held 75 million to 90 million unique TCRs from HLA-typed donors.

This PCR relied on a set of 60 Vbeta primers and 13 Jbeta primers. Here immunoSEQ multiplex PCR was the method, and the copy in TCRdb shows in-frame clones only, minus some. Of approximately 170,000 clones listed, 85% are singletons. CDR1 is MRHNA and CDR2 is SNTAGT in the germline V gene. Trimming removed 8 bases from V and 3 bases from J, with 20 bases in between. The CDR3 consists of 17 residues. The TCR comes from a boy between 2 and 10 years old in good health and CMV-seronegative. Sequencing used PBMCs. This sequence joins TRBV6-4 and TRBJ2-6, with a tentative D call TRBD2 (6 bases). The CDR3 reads CASAGNDAGYGANVLTF. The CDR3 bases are TGTGCCAGCGCGGGAAATGATGCAGGCTATGGGGCCAACGTCCTGACTTTC.